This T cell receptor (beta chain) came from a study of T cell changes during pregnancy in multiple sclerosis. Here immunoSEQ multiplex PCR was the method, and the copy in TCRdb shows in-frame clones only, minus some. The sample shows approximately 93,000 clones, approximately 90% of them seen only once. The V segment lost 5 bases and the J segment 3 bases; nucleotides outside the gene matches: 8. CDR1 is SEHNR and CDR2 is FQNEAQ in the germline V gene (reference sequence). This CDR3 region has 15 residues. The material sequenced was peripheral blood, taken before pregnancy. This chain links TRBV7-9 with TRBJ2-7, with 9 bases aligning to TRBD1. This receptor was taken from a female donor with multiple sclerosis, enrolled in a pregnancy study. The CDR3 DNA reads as TGTGCCAGCAGCCAACCGGGACAGGGAAACTACGAGCAGTACTTC. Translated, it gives CASSQPGQGNYEQYF. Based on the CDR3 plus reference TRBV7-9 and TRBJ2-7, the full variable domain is DTGVSQNPRHKITKRGQNVTFRCDPISEHNRLYWYRQTLGQGPEFLTYFQNEAQLEKSRLLSDRFSAERPKGSFSTLEIQRTEQGDSAMYLCASSQPGQGNYEQYFGPGTRLTVT.